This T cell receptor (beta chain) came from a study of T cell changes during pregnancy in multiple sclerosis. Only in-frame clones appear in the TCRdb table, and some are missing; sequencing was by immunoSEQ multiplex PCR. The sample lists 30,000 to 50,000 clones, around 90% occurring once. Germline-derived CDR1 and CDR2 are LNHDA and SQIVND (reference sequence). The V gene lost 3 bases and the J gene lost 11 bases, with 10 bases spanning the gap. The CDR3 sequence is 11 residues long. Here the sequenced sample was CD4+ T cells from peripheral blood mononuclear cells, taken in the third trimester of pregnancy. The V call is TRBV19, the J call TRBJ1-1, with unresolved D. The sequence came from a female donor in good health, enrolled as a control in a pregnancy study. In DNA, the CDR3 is TGTGCCAGTAGTATGGGCCCCGAGGCTTTCTTT. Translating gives CASSMGPEAFF.